This TCR beta chain originates from a study of technical replicates of blood from a few donors. Germline values: CDR1 MGHRA, CDR2 YSYEKL. The CDR3 has 15 amino acids. V lost 4 bases to trimming and J lost 0 bases, with 12 bases between them. Using immunoSEQ multiplex PCR, the repertoire was profiled, and TCRdb retains in-frame clones only, with some absent. The sample shows 68,000 or so clones, 85% to 95% of them seen only once. The sample taken for sequencing was T cells isolated from PBMCs. The V and J genes are TRBV4-1 and TRBJ1-2; D is perhaps TRBD1 (5 bases). The sequence derives from a human donor in good health. In nucleotides, the CDR3 is TGCGCCAGCAGCCCGCCTGACAGTACTAACTATGGCTACACCTTC. It encodes CASSPPDSTNYGYTF.